This TCR beta chain was captured by sequencing in a study of siplizumab effects on memory and regulatory T cells. The germline CDR1 and CDR2 sequences are PRHDT and FYEKMQ (reference sequence). Trimming took 4 bases from V and 3 from J; bases not matched to a gene: 13. The CDR3 runs to 17 residues. Approximately 10^5 TCR templates per sample were assayed. Profiling relied on immunoSEQ multiplex PCR, and the TCRdb table lists in-frame clones only, not all of them. The sample contains 55,000 to 65,000 clones, about 98% of which appear only once. The study, taken as a whole, reports: Left unconfirmed was the suppressive function of proliferating Tregs from siplizumab cultures. Roughly 75-96% of proliferating CD4+ or CD8+ clones lacked a naive or memory phenotype that could be assigned.

Worth noting for this clone: Its antigen remains unidentified.

The chain uses TRBV13 and TRBJ1-1; 8 positions match TRBD1. The sample consisted of naive CD8+ T cells sorted from blood. This sequence originates from a human donor in good health. The CDR3 nucleotides are TGTGCCAGCAGCTCCGGTCAGGGGGCGGGCGGGCACACTGAAGCTTTCTTT. Encoded protein: CASSSGQGAGGHTEAFF.